Each of the 3 T cell receptor beta chains below was sequenced from the same sample in a study of T cells in Graves' hyperthyroidism and ophthalmopathy. RNA transcripts were the template for amplifying TCR beta CDR3 regions. In the first-round RT-PCR of the TCR CDR3, the HTBI primer set was used. A single record per CDR3 protein comes from TCRdb applying MiXCR to the multiplex PCR reads. In the table there are approximately 490,000 distinct CDR3 sequences, approximately 22% of which are singletons. The sequenced sample was blood. Source of these receptors: a woman between 70 and 85 years old with Graves' ophthalmopathy.

The chain has TRBV18 and TRBJ2-4, with TRBD1 identical over 7 bases. V was pared by 8 bases and J by 4 bases, with 14 bases of the junction left unmatched. Germline lookup yields CDR1 KGHSH and CDR2 LQKENI. This CDR3 region has 16 residues. CDR3 DNA: TGTGCCAGCAAACAATTGACAGGGTCACTTAAAAACATTCAGTACTTC. Its translation is CASKQLTGSLKNIQYF.

The chain combines TRBV3-1 with TRBJ1-5; D might be TRBD1 (5 bases). V dropped 3 bases and J dropped 7 bases, with 7 bases sitting between them. From germline, CDR1 is LGHDT and CDR2 YNNKEL (reference sequence). The CDR3 contains 12 residues. Here the CDR3 DNA reads TGTGCCAGCAGCCATTGGGGGCAGCCCCAGCATTTT. It translates to CASSHWGQPQHF. Full variable domain (outside the CDR3, taken from reference TRBV3-1 and TRBJ1-5): DTAVSQTPKYLVTQMGNDKSIKCEQNLGHDTMYWYKQDSKKFLKIMFSYNNKELIINETVPNRFSPKSPDKAHLNLHINSLELGDSAVYFCASSHWGQPQHFGDGTRLSIL.

The chain has TRBV10-3 and TRBJ2-7, with TRBD1 matching over 8 bases. The CDR3 extends over 11 amino acids. V was clipped by 11 bases and J by 4 bases; unmatched bases: 4. Germline V gene lookup returns CDR1 ENHRY and CDR2 SYGVKD. The CDR3 DNA follows: TGTGCCTTAGGGACAGGTTACGAGCAGTACTTC. It is translated as CALGTGYEQYF.